This entry describes one TCR beta chain. Its specificity is unknown. The assay was immunoSEQ multiplex PCR, and TCRdb's table has in-frame clones only and misses some. The table records tens of thousands of clones, approximately 84% of them present only once. These data belong to a study of OX40 agonist ivuxolimab in advanced cancers. As for the study in general: Ivuxolimab, which patients received intravenously every 2 weeks, was dosed at 0.01 to 10 mg/kg. Patients achieving partial responses numbered three: one hepatocellular carcinoma case and two cutaneous melanoma cases.

Study conclusions and caveats: Among the lowest peripheral clonal expansion occurred in 0.1-3.0 mg/kg partial responders.

There are 17 residues in the CDR3. After removal of 0 bases from V and 1 base from J, the junction contained 7 bases not matched to a gene. The germline CDR1 and CDR2 sequences are LNHNV and YYDKDF (reference sequence). The chain has TRBV15 and TRBJ2-3; 7 bases line up with TRBD2. The clonotype comes from an adult with an advanced solid tumor such as melanoma, head and neck, liver or kidney cancer. The sequencing used CD4+ or CD8+ T cells sorted from blood, collected in a trial of the OX40 agonist ivuxolimab. CDR3 residues: CATSRDRSAGRTDTQYF. The CDR3, as DNA: TGTGCCACCAGCAGAGATCGTTCAGCGGGGCGCACAGATACGCAGTATTTT.